Below are 13 T cell receptor beta chains sequenced from a single sample in a study of cytomegalovirus exposure and HLA in healthy donors. The PCR ran on 60 Vbeta and 13 Jbeta primers. Sequenced by immunoSEQ multiplex PCR; TCRdb stores in-frame clones only, minus some. The data show 150,000 to 200,000 clones, 70% to 80% seen once. The sample comprised PBMCs. These receptors all stem from a woman in her 50s in good health and CMV-seronegative.

The chain is built from TRBV6-6 and TRBJ1-1; 8 nucleotides line up with TRBD1. The germline V gene encodes CDR1 MNHNY and CDR2 SVGAGI (reference sequence). CDR3 length: 13 amino acids. V was pared by 6 bases and J by 9 bases, with 9 bases of the junction left unmatched. CDR3 sequence: CASSLDRGLQAFF. The DNA of the CDR3 is TGTGCCAGCAGCCTAGACAGGGGACTCCAAGCTTTCTTT.

V gene TRBV6-5 combines with J gene TRBJ1-1, with TRBD1 matching 9 bases. The CDR3 covers 14 residues. The germline CDR1 and CDR2 sequences are MNHEY and SVGAGI. V was pared by 5 bases and J by 6 bases, with 7 bases of the junction left unmatched. Here the CDR3 DNA reads TGTGCCAGCAGTCCCAACAGGGGGCAGGCTGAAGCTTTCTTT. This encodes CASSPNRGQAEAFF.

The chain couples TRBV7-2 to TRBJ1-1, with 8 nucleotides matching TRBD1. Trimming cost V 5 bases and J 1 base; bases outside gene matches: 6. Germline assignment: CDR1 SGHTA and CDR2 FQGNSA. CDR3 length equals 15 residues. The CDR3: CASSLTGQGNTEAFF. CDR3 in DNA: TGTGCCAGCAGCCTAACCGGACAGGGGAACACTGAAGCTTTCTTT.

Points on this clone: This sample also contains other DNA sequences that code for the same CDR3. J is TRBJ1-2 and V is TRBV28; the D is unclear. CDR3 length: 12 amino acids. Trimming pared 3 bases from V and 1 base from J, leaving 3 bases between. Looked up from germline, CDR1 is MDHEN and CDR2 is SYDVKM. CDR3 loop: CASSFLNYGYTF. The CDR3, as DNA: TGTGCCAGCAGTTTTCTTAACTATGGCTACACCTTC.

The chain employs TRBV6-6 and TRBJ2-7; D remains unclear. Per germline, CDR1 MNHNY and CDR2 SVGAGI (reference sequence). The V end lost 4 bases, the J end lost 2 bases, and 9 bases lay between the germline ends. The CDR3 runs to 13 residues. The CDR3 reads CASSSHSPYEQYF. As DNA, the CDR3 is TGTGCCAGCAGTTCTCACAGCCCCTACGAGCAGTACTTC.

V usage is TRBV5-8 and J usage is TRBJ1-1, with no clear D. V was pared by 0 bases and J by 2 bases, with 5 bases between. Germline V gene data show CDR1 as SGHTS and CDR2 as YDEGEE. The CDR3 spans 13 residues. CDR3 in amino acids: CASSLGVNTEAFF. The CDR3 coding sequence is TGTGCCAGCAGCTTGGGAGTAAACACTGAAGCTTTCTTT.

The chain joins TRBV19 to TRBJ2-1; 10 nucleotides align to TRBD1. CDR1 and CDR2 from the germline V gene are LNHDA and SQIVND (reference sequence). J was trimmed by 5 bases and V by 4 bases; bases with no gene match: 11. CDR3 length: 17 amino acids. The CDR3 DNA reads TGTGCCAGTAGTAAGGCAATTCGAGGGACAGGGGACAATGAGCAGTTCTTC. Its translation is CASSKAIRGTGDNEQFF.

The V gene is TRBV7-2, the J gene TRBJ1-3, with D maybe TRBD1 (6 bases). V lost 0 bases and J 3 bases, leaving 15 bases between the germline ends. The CDR3 runs 17 residues. The germline V gene encodes CDR1 SGHTA and CDR2 FQGNSA. The CDR3 protein is CASSLAVLGALGNTIYF. The CDR3 coding sequence is TGTGCCAGCAGCTTAGCGGTCCTGGGGGCGCTTGGAAACACCATATATTTT. Filled out from reference TRBV7-2 and TRBJ1-3, the complete variable domain reads GAGVSQSPSNKVTEKGKDVELRCDPISGHTALYWYRQSLGQGLEFLIYFQGNSAPDKSGLPSDRFSAERTGGSVSTLTIQRTQQEDSAVYLCASSLAVLGALGNTIYFGEGSWLTVV.

The chain couples TRBV19 to TRBJ2-7; no firm D call. This CDR3 spans 14 amino acids. The V end lost 5 bases, the J end lost 2 bases, and 13 bases lay between the germline ends. Germline V gene sequence: CDR1 LNHDA, CDR2 SQIVND (reference sequence). CDR3 coding DNA: TGTGCCAGTAGTCCCTCGGTCTTTACCTACGAGCAGTACTTC. This sequence encodes CASSPSVFTYEQYF.

The chain employs TRBV28 and TRBJ2-1; 13 positions agree with TRBD2. This CDR3 is 16 amino acids long. V was clipped by 2 bases and J by 5 bases; unmatched bases: 3. Per the germline V gene, CDR1 is MDHEN and CDR2 is SYDVKM. CDR3 protein: CASSLAGTSGNNEQFF. The CDR3 bases are TGTGCCAGCAGTTTAGCAGGGACTAGCGGGAACAATGAGCAGTTCTTC.

The chain couples TRBV5-1 to TRBJ2-1, with 12 bases identical to TRBD2. The CDR3 has 15 residues. With V trimmed by 4 bases and J by 7 bases, 6 bases remained unmatched. Germline-derived CDR1 and CDR2 are SGHRS and YFSETQ. The CDR3 nucleotides are TGCGCCAGCAGCCCGGCTAGCGGGAGGGTAAATGAGCAGTTCTTC. Translated: CASSPASGRVNEQFF.

This clone was found once. The chain couples TRBV7-2 to TRBJ1-5; 8 bases match TRBD1. The CDR3 totals 14 residues. The germline V gene has CDR1 SGHTA and CDR2 FQGNSA. Germline trimming cut 5 bases from V and 2 bases from J; bases unmatched to any gene: 2. This chain's CDR3 is CASSEDRGNQPQHF. DNA of the CDR3: TGTGCCAGCAGCGAGGACAGGGGCAATCAGCCCCAGCATTTT.

V and J are TRBV11-2 and TRBJ1-5; D unclear. CDR3 length: 13 residues. Deletions cut 5 bases from V and 3 bases from J, with 8 bases between. Germline V gene data show CDR1 as SGHAT and CDR2 as FQNNGV. CDR3 bases: TGTGCCAGCAGCACAGAGATCAATCAGCCCCAGCATTTT. As protein: CASSTEINQPQHF.